This T cell receptor beta chain was captured in a study of T-cell reconstitution after alpha-beta-depleted transplantation in children. Broader study findings: At one year after transplant, newly produced T cells mostly accounted for T-cell counts and diversity.

The CDR3 has 14 residues. CDR1 is SGHNT, CDR2 YYREEE, per germline (reference sequence). Of note for this clonotype: Its matching antigen is unknown. The junction and the germline gene differ at one end; a read error may be behind it.

It was with unique molecular identifiers that the TCRbeta library was prepared. TCRdb redid the calling of the PCR reads with MiXCR, one entry per CDR3 protein. The profile shows 150,000 to 250,000 distinct CDR3 sequences, 5% to 6.5% of them singletons. The chain employs TRBV5-4 and TRBJ2-2; D may be TRBD1 or TRBD2 (5 bases each). The TCR comes from a girl under three years old with combined immunodeficiency, due to receive a stem cell transplant. This material consisted of PBMCs, taken before TCRalphabeta/CD19-depleted stem cell transplant. The CDR3: CASSPGPNTGELLF. As DNA, the CDR3 is TGTGCCAGCAGCCCGGGGCCGAACACCGGGGAGCTGCTTTTT.